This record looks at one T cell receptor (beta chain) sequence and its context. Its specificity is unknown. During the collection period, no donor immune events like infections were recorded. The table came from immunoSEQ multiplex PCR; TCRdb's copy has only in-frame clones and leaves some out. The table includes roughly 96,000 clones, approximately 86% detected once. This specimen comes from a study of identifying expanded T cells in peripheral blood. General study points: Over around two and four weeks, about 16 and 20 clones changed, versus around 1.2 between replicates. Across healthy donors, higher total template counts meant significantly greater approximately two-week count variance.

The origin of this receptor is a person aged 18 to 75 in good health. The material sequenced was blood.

The CDR3 DNA sequence: TGTGCCAGCAGTGACTCGCCGGGACTCCACTATGGCTACACCTTC. Encoded protein: CASSDSPGLHYGYTF. This sequence joins TRBV6-4 and TRBJ1-2, with a tentative D call TRBD1 (5 bases). V lost 0 bases, J lost 3 bases, and 11 bases lay in between. Germline V lookup: CDR1 MRHNA, CDR2 SNTAGT. CDR3 size: 15 residues.